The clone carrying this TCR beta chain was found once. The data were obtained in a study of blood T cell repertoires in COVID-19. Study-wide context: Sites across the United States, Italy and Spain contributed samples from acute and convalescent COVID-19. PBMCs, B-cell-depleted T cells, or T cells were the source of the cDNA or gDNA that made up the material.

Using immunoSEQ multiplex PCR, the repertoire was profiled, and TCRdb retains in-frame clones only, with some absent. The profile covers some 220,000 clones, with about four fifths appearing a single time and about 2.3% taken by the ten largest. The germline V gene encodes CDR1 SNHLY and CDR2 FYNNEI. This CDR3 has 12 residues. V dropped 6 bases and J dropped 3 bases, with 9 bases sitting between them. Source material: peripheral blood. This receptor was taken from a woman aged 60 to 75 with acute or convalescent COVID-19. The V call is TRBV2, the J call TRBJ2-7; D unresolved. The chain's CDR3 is CASSQNLYEQYF. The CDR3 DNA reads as TGTGCCAGCAGCCAGAATCTCTACGAGCAGTACTTC.